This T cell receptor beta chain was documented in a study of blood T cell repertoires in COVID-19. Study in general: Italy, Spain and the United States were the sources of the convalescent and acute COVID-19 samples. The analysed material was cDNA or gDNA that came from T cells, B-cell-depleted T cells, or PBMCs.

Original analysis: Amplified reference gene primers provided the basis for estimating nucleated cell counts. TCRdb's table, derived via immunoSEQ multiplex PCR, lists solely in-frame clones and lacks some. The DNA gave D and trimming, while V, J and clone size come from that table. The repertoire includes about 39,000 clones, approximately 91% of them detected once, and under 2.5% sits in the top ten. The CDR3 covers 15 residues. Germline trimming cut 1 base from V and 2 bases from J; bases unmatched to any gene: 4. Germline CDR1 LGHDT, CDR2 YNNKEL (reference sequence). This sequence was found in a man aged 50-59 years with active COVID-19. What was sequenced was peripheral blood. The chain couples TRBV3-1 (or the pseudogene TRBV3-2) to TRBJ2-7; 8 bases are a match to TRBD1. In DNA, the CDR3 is TGTGCCAGCAGCCAAGGGACAGGGCGCCCCTACGAGCAGTACTTC. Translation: CASSQGTGRPYEQYF.